A single sample is the source of the 3 T cell receptor beta chains below, sequenced in a study of blood T cell repertoires in COVID-19 (dated by TCRdb to the early 2020s). The method behind the library was the immunoSEQ multiplex PCR assay. TCRdb's version of the immuneACCESS table is confined to in-frame rearrangements and falls short of the full clone set. An unresolved V gene accounts for under half of the shortfall where checked; the remainder is of unknown origin. The sample table holds about 250,000 clones, of which roughly four fifths were seen once. Clones ranked in the top ten supply around 16% of the sample. Material: peripheral blood. The receptor source for this set is a person aged 65-85 years with COVID-19, enrolled during active disease.

The V call is TRBV11-3, the J call TRBJ2-1; 12 bases align to TRBD2. In germline, CDR1 is SGHNT, CDR2 YENEEA. The CDR3 totals 15 residues. V shed 4 bases and J 6 bases; nucleotides not matched to a gene: 4. CDR3 protein: CASSSLAGGRNEQFF. Written as DNA, the CDR3 is TGTGCCAGCAGCTCGCTAGCGGGGGGGCGCAATGAGCAGTTCTTC.

The chain joins TRBV6-6 to TRBJ1-6; the D is unclear. Trimming removed 2 bases at V and 2 bases at J, with 7 bases between. CDR1 is MNHNY and CDR2 is SVGAGI in the germline V gene (reference sequence). The CDR3 totals 15 residues. In DNA form, the CDR3 reads TGTGCCAGCAGTTACGCACAAGCCTATAATTCACCCCTCCACTTT. Translated, it gives CASSYAQAYNSPLHF.

This clone has a handful of counts. The chain carries TRBV2 and TRBJ2-2; 7 positions match TRBD2. Trimming at V came to 6 bases and at J to 7 bases, leaving 5 bases not matched to a gene. The CDR3 contains 13 residues. Per the germline V gene, CDR1 is SNHLY and CDR2 is FYNNEI. Here the CDR3 DNA reads TGTGCCAGCAGAGGACTAGAGGTCGGGGAGCTGTTTTTT. Amino acid sequence: CASRGLEVGELFF.